This is a list of T cell receptor beta chains from one sample in a study of T cell changes during pregnancy in multiple sclerosis. Measured with immunoSEQ multiplex PCR; TCRdb has only the in-frame clones, and not every one. This table has more than 100,000 clones, roughly nine tenths appearing once. The sample consisted of peripheral blood, taken after pregnancy. These receptors all stem from a female donor with multiple sclerosis, enrolled in a pregnancy study. CDR3s include the opening cysteine and the closing phenylalanine or tryptophan. A D gene is named only where the DNA matches it firmly. Not every row has a clone size; where given, it reads once, few, many or a size class.

clone size: -; J gene: TRBJ2-3; D gene: TRBD2; V gene: TRBV5-4; CDR3 DNA: TGTGCCAGCACAGGGGGACTAGCGATTGATACGCAGTATTTT; CDR3 protein: CASTGGLAIDTQYF
clone size: -; J gene: TRBJ1-2; D gene: TRBD1; V gene: TRBV19; CDR3 DNA: TGTGCCAGTAGCCGCACAGGGGTAAATGGCTACACCTTC; CDR3 protein: CASSRTGVNGYTF
clone size: -; J gene: TRBJ1-2; D gene: TRBD1; V gene: TRBV5-4; CDR3 DNA: TGTGCCAGCAGCACTACAGGGGGCGACTATGGCTACACCTTC; CDR3 protein: CASSTTGGDYGYTF
clone size: -; J gene: TRBJ2-7; D gene: TRBD2; V gene: TRBV27; CDR3 DNA: TGTGCCAGCAGTCCCGAACTAGCGGAGACCTACGAGCAGTACTTC; CDR3 protein: CASSPELAETYEQYF
clone size: -; J gene: TRBJ1-4; D gene: TRBD1; V gene: TRBV5-1; CDR3 DNA: TGCGCCAGCAGCTTGACACAGGGGGTCTATCGTTTGGATGAAAAACTGTTTTTT; CDR3 protein: CASSLTQGVYRLDEKLFF
clone size: -; J gene: TRBJ2-5; D gene: -; V gene: TRBV28; CDR3 DNA: TGTGCCAGCAGCCGGTTCAGGGGCCAAGAGACCCAGTACTTC; CDR3 protein: CASSRFRGQETQYF
clone size: once; J gene: TRBJ2-1; D gene: -; V gene: TRBV10-3; CDR3 DNA: TGTGCCATCAGTGAGACCGCGGGTCCTACTGAGCAGTTCTTC; CDR3 protein: CAISETAGPTEQFF
clone size: -; J gene: TRBJ2-2; D gene: -; V gene: TRBV14; CDR3 DNA: TGTGCCAGCAGCCGCGAAATACTCAGCGCCGGGGAGCTGTTTTTT; CDR3 protein: CASSREILSAGELFF
clone size: -; J gene: TRBJ2-1; D gene: TRBD2; V gene: TRBV6-5; CDR3 DNA: TGTGCCAGCAGCCCGACTAGCGGGGGGGCGGGTGAGCAGTTCTTC; CDR3 protein: CASSPTSGGAGEQFF
clone size: -; J gene: TRBJ2-1; D gene: TRBD2; V gene: TRBV28; CDR3 DNA: TGTGCCAGCAGTTTACGTCTAGCGGGTTACAATGAGCAGTTCTTC; CDR3 protein: CASSLRLAGYNEQFF
clone size: -; J gene: TRBJ1-5; D gene: TRBD1; V gene: TRBV19; CDR3 DNA: TGTGCCAGTAGCCTTCTAGGGGGCATGCAGCCCCAGCATTTT; CDR3 protein: CASSLLGGMQPQHF
clone size: -; J gene: TRBJ2-7; D gene: TRBD1; V gene: TRBV15; CDR3 DNA: TGTGCCACCAGCAGAGAGGCAGGGGGAGTGACGGAGCAGTACTTC; CDR3 protein: CATSREAGGVTEQYF
clone size: -; J gene: TRBJ1-1; D gene: TRBD1; V gene: TRBV2; CDR3 DNA: TGTGCCTGTCGACAGGGACCCACTGAAGCTTTCTTT; CDR3 protein: CACRQGPTEAFF
clone size: -; J gene: TRBJ2-1; D gene: TRBD1; V gene: TRBV7-9; CDR3 DNA: TGTGCCAGCAGCTCCGGACAGGGCGCCTACAATGAGCAGTTCTTC; CDR3 protein: CASSSGQGAYNEQFF
clone size: -; J gene: TRBJ1-5; D gene: -; V gene: TRBV5-5; CDR3 DNA: TGTGCCAGCAGCCTACAGGGTGGCAATCAGCCCCAGCATTTT; CDR3 protein: CASSLQGGNQPQHF
clone size: few; J gene: TRBJ2-7; D gene: -; V gene: TRBV4-1; CDR3 DNA: TGCGCCAGCAGCCAAGATCCAGGAGGGGCGGCCTACGAGCAGTACTTC; CDR3 protein: CASSQDPGGAAYEQYF
clone size: -; J gene: TRBJ1-2; D gene: -; V gene: TRBV27; CDR3 DNA: TGTGCCAGCAGTTTATCAGGGGTTCGTGGCGGGGGCGCCCCCGTTGGCTACACCTTC; CDR3 protein: CASSLSGVRGGGAPVGYTF
clone size: -; J gene: TRBJ2-2; D gene: TRBD2; V gene: TRBV5-4; CDR3 DNA: TGTGCCAGCAGCCTAAGCGGGAACCTAAACACCGGGGAGCTGTTTTTT; CDR3 protein: CASSLSGNLNTGELFF
clone size: -; J gene: TRBJ2-1; D gene: TRBD2; V gene: TRBV7-6; CDR3 DNA: TGTGCCAGCAGCTCCGCAAGCGGGACGGTAGAGTTCTTC; CDR3 protein: CASSSASGTVEFF
clone size: -; J gene: TRBJ2-2; D gene: TRBD1; V gene: TRBV9; CDR3 DNA: TGTGCCAGCAGCGCGCGGACAGGGAGGATCCTCACCGGGGAGCTGTTTTTT; CDR3 protein: CASSARTGRILTGELFF